The 30 T cell receptor beta chains below come from one sample, sequenced in a study of T cell clonality in common variable immunodeficiency. For these TCRs, the target antigens are not known. Measured with immunoSEQ multiplex PCR; TCRdb has only the in-frame clones, and not every one. The specimen has fewer than 35,000 clones, none found just once. Study-level findings and limits: Fewer deletions and N-nucleotide insertions were reportedly seen in common variable immunodeficiency TCR beta sequences.

The sequenced sample consisted of peripheral blood mononuclear cells. These receptors originate from a human donor with common variable immunodeficiency.

This clone was seen only a few times. The sequence runs out 3 residues before the end of the CDR3; the remainder is reconstructed from the germline J gene. V usage is TRBV19 and J usage is TRBJ1-5; 8 nucleotides align to TRBD1. The germline gives CDR1 LNHDA, CDR2 SQIVND (reference sequence). J gave up 6 bases and V 3 bases, and 4 bases lay outside the gene matches. The length of the CDR3 is 14 residues. Incomplete CDR3 DNA: TGTGCCAGTAGTATGGACAGGGCAGGTCAGCCC. Its protein product is CASSMDRAGQP. The complete CDR3 reads CASSMDRAGQPQHF.

In its sample, this clone was seen a few times. With the read ending 3 residues before the CDR3 end, the germline J gene is used to fill in that end. The J gene is TRBJ1-4, the V gene TRBV19; D is possibly TRBD1 (6 bases). CDR3 size: 16 residues. Between the trimmed V and J ends, which lost 6 bases and 4 bases, there was a span of 18 bases. In germline, CDR1 is LNHDA, CDR2 SQIVND (reference sequence). This chain's CDR3 is CASSKRRGHYNEKLFF. CDR3 DNA, as far as it was read: TGTGCCAGTAGCAAAAGGAGGGGACACTATAATGAAAAA.

The sample holds many counts of this clone. The read gets to within 3 residues of the CDR3 end, and the germline J gene fills in the rest. The chain links TRBV6-1 to TRBJ2-5; 11 bases match TRBD1. CDR1 and CDR2 from the germline V gene are MNHNS and SASEGT. The CDR3 sequence is 16 residues long. With 3 bases clipped from V and 5 bases from J, the junction kept 8 bases outside the gene matches. The DNA read from the CDR3 is TGTGCCAGCAGTGAGCAAGGGACAGGGGGAAGGGAGACC. Encoded protein: CASSEQGTGGRET. Given in full, the CDR3 is CASSEQGTGGRETQYF.

Concerning this clone: Sequencing ends 3 residues short of the CDR3 end; the germline J gene provides the rest. V gene TRBV7-9 combines with J gene TRBJ2-2, with D perhaps matching TRBD1 (6 bases). Per the germline V gene, CDR1 is SEHNR and CDR2 is FQNEAQ (reference sequence). V was shortened by 5 bases and J by 5 bases, with 12 bases between the two germline ends. The CDR3 covers 14 residues. CDR3 protein: CASSLPQGTGELFF. CDR3 bases read: TGTGCCAGCAGCCTACCCCAGGGGACCGGGGAG.

Concerning this clone itself: The CDR3 end is not reached by the read, which stops 3 residues before it; the germline J gene fills it in. The rearrangement uses TRBV18 and TRBJ1-1; TRBD1 aligns across 8 bases. This CDR3 spans 15 amino acids. V shed 3 bases and J 3 bases; nucleotides not matched to a gene: 6. Germline V gene lookup returns CDR1 KGHSH and CDR2 LQKENI. CDR3: CASSPNRGSYTEAFF. Partial CDR3 DNA: TGTGCCAGCTCACCCAACAGGGGGAGTTACACTGAA.

About this clone itself: Read data end 3 residues before the CDR3 end; the end is taken from the germline J gene. The chain links TRBV19 to TRBJ1-2; weak D call: TRBD1 (5 bases). V shed 5 bases and J shed 7 bases, with 17 bases lying between them. Germline-derived CDR1 and CDR2 are LNHDA and SQIVND (reference sequence). CDR3 length: 14 amino acids. CDR3 bases read: TGTGCCAGTAGTGGGTCTAACAGGTTGAGTGGC. This gives the protein CASSGSNRLSG. The CDR3 reads in full as CASSGSNRLSGYTF.

This clone was counted a few times. The CDR3 end lies 3 residues beyond the end of the read and is filled in from the germline J gene. The V call is TRBV7-9, the J call TRBJ1-1; D perhaps matches TRBD1 (5 bases). V was trimmed by 11 bases and J by 6 bases, leaving 22 bases between them. Germline V gene sequence: CDR1 SEHNR, CDR2 FQNEAQ (reference sequence). The CDR3 contains 14 residues. The sequenced CDR3 bases are TGTGCCTCCTTAAGGGTAGGGGACTCATCTGAA. Encoded protein: CASLRVGDSSE. In full, the CDR3 reads CASLRVGDSSEAFF. The full variable domain, in which reference TRBV7-9 and TRBJ1-1 provide the parts outside the CDR3, is DTGVSQNPRHKITKRGQNVTFRCDPISEHNRLYWYRQTLGQGPEFLTYFQNEAQLEKSRLLSDRFSAERPKGSFSTLEIQRTEQGDSAMYLCASLRVGDSSEAFFGQGTRLTVV.

Here the CDR3 reads CASSIPGQRNEKLFF. The covered CDR3 bases are TGTGCCAGTAGTATTCCCGGACAAAGAAATGAAAAA. V usage is TRBV19 and J usage is TRBJ1-4; D may be TRBD1 (5 bases). The CDR3 is cut off 3 residues early in the read; its end comes from the germline J gene. The CDR3 length is 15 residues. The V gene lost 3 bases and the J gene lost 5 bases, with 13 bases spanning the gap. CDR1 is LNHDA, CDR2 SQIVND, per germline (reference sequence).

This clone was seen at least ten times. The observed sequence ends 3 residues before the CDR3 terminus, with the missing tail filled in from the germline J gene. The chain links TRBV5-1 to TRBJ1-2; D gene uncertain. Germline V lookup: CDR1 SGHRS, CDR2 YFSETQ. Trimming took 0 bases from V and 0 from J, leaving 9 bases between them. This CDR3 has 15 amino acids. The covered CDR3 bases are TGCGCCAGCAGCTTGGTAGGGCAGTCTAACTATGGC. Translation gives CASSLVGQSNYG. The whole CDR3 reads CASSLVGQSNYGYTF.

This clone was recorded a few times. The CDR3 end lies 3 residues beyond the end of the read and is filled in from the germline J gene. V is TRBV7-2 and J is TRBJ2-7, with a tentative D call TRBD2 (6 bases). The germline V gene encodes CDR1 SGHTA and CDR2 FQGNSA. Trimming pared 2 bases from V and 5 bases from J, leaving 10 bases between. The CDR3 has 13 residues. The sequenced CDR3 bases are TGTGCCAGCAGCTTAATATCGGGGGACGAG. It codes for CASSLISGDE. From start to end, the CDR3 is CASSLISGDEQYF. Together with reference TRBV7-2 and TRBJ2-7, the CDR3 gives the full variable domain: GAGVSQSPSNKVTEKGKDVELRCDPISGHTALYWYRQSLGQGLEFLIYFQGNSAPDKSGLPSDRFSAERTGGSVSTLTIQRTQQEDSAVYLCASSLISGDEQYFGPGTRLTVT.

This clone was seen a few times. Here the CDR3 reads CASSREDRVYTF. The covered CDR3 bases are TGTGCCAGTAGTAGAGAAGACAGGGTC. This rearrangement joins TRBV19 to TRBJ1-2, with TRBD1 matching 7 bases. The read stops 3 residues short of the end of the CDR3; the missing end is completed from the germline J gene. Germline V CDR1 and CDR2: LNHDA, SQIVND (reference sequence). This CDR3 spans 12 amino acids.

This clone was seen a handful of times. The CDR3 end is not reached by the read, which stops 3 residues before it; the germline J gene fills it in. This rearrangement joins TRBV7-9 to TRBJ2-1; D perhaps matches TRBD1 (5 bases). Trimming took 10 bases from V and 9 from J, leaving 13 bases between them. Germline loops: CDR1 SEHNR, CDR2 FQNEAQ (reference sequence). The CDR3 extends over 11 amino acids. The CDR3 DNA, read in part, is TGTGCCACCGTAGGGGCCGGTGAG. Translating gives CATVGAGE. Given in full, the CDR3 is CATVGAGEQFF.

Regarding this clone: The read comes to an end 3 residues before the CDR3 does, leaving the germline J gene to fill in the end. The same CDR3 arises from other DNA sequences in this sample as well. This rearrangement joins TRBV19 to TRBJ1-1, with TRBD1 identical over 7 bases. The length of the CDR3 is 13 residues. J gave up 3 bases and V 10 bases, and 8 bases lay outside the gene matches. The germline V gene has CDR1 LNHDA and CDR2 SQIVND (reference sequence). Here the CDR3 reads CATQTTGDTEAFF. The CDR3 DNA, read in part, is TGTGCCACTCAAACCACAGGGGACACTGAA.

This clone has a handful of counts. The read is 3 residues too short to cover the CDR3 end, so that end is filled in from the germline J gene. V gene TRBV30 combines with J gene TRBJ1-3, with D hard to call. Deletions cut 0 bases from V and 0 bases from J, with 12 bases between. The CDR3 sequence is 16 residues long. The germline V gene has CDR1 GTSNPN and CDR2 SVGIG (reference sequence). The CDR3 DNA, read in part, is TGTGCCTGGAGTGTGAAGGCCGTCAACTCTGGAAACACC. Encoded protein: CAWSVKAVNSGNT. The full CDR3 is CAWSVKAVNSGNTIYF.

In regard to this clone: Read coverage stops 3 residues before the CDR3 terminus; the germline J gene supplies the remainder. This rearrangement joins TRBV30 to TRBJ2-1; the D is unclear. The CDR3 is 13 residues long. The germline V gene has CDR1 GTSNPN and CDR2 SVGIG (reference sequence). Trimming shortened V by 1 base and J by 9 bases, and 13 bases separated the two germline ends. The chain's CDR3 is CAWSAKRPGEQFF. The sequenced CDR3 bases are TGTGCCTGGAGTGCCAAGCGACCCGGTGAG.

The sequenced CDR3 bases are TGCGCCAGCAGCTTGGGCCCACAGAACACTGAA. Its protein product is CASSLGPQNTE. The entire CDR3 sequence reads CASSLGPQNTEAFF. V gene TRBV5-1 combines with J gene TRBJ1-1; D is unclear. Sequencing ends 3 residues short of the CDR3 end; the germline J gene provides the rest. CDR3 length equals 14 residues. V lost 0 bases to trimming and J lost 1 base, with 7 bases between them. Germline lookup yields CDR1 SGHRS and CDR2 YFSETQ.

Worth noting for this clone: Coverage ceases 3 residues before the CDR3 finishes, and the germline J gene fills in the end. V gene TRBV7-9 combines with J gene TRBJ1-5; no definite D call. Trimming removed 5 bases from V and 5 bases from J, with 16 bases in between. The CDR3 contains 15 residues. CDR1 and CDR2 from the germline V gene are SEHNR and FQNEAQ (reference sequence). CDR3 amino acids: CASSNNLAADQPQHF. The DNA read from the CDR3 is TGTGCCAGCAGCAATAATCTCGCGGCTGATCAGCCC.

For this clone: The DNA ends 3 residues before the CDR3 does, and the rest of the CDR3 is filled in from the germline J gene. The chain combines TRBV19 with TRBJ2-3; TRBD2 agrees at 13 bases. The trim removed 10 bases at V and 0 bases at J, leaving 10 bases unmatched. The CDR3 is 17 residues long. Germline V CDR1 and CDR2: LNHDA, SQIVND (reference sequence). The CDR3 spells CATRLAGGTASTDTQYF. The covered CDR3 bases are TGTGCCACCCGACTAGCGGGGGGCACAGCTAGCACAGATACG.

Turning to this clone: The read is 3 residues too short to cover the CDR3 end, so that end is filled in from the germline J gene. This sequence joins TRBV30 and TRBJ1-2; D is ambiguous. The length of the CDR3 is 9 residues. The ends were cut back, 3 bases at V and 6 bases at J, with 2 bases in the middle. Germline CDR1 GTSNPN, CDR2 SVGIG (reference sequence). The CDR3 reads CAWSDGYTF. The DNA read from the CDR3 is TGTGCCTGGAGCGATGGC.

This clone was picked up many times. The read halts 3 residues ahead of the CDR3 end, with the missing end drawn from the germline J gene. The chain employs TRBV2 and TRBJ2-2; 9 nucleotides align to TRBD1. With V trimmed by 8 bases and J by 4 bases, 5 bases remained unmatched. CDR3 length: 14 residues. Germline values: CDR1 SNHLY, CDR2 FYNNEI. The CDR3: CASHQQGATGELFF. CDR3 DNA, as far as it was read: TGTGCCAGCCATCAACAGGGGGCCACCGGGGAG. The complete variable domain, with remaining parts taken from reference TRBV2 and TRBJ2-2, reads EPEVTQTPSHQVTQMGQEVILRCVPISNHLYFYWYRQILGQKVEFLVSFYNNEISEKSEIFDDQFSVERPDGSNFTLKIRSTKLEDSAMYFCASHQQGATGELFFGEGSRLTVL.

Comment on this clone: Sequencing ends 3 residues short of the CDR3 end; the germline J gene provides the rest. The chain has TRBV19 and TRBJ2-3; no definite D call. V shed 0 bases and J shed 6 bases, with 10 bases lying between them. The CDR3 contains 14 residues. Per the germline V gene, CDR1 is LNHDA and CDR2 is SQIVND (reference sequence). The CDR3 protein is CASSIEAAGDTQYF. The covered CDR3 bases are TGTGCCAGTAGTATAGAGGCAGCCGGGGATACG. The full variable domain, completed using reference TRBV19 and TRBJ2-3, is DGGITQSPKYLFRKEGQNVTLSCEQNLNHDAMYWYRQDPGQGLRLIYYSQIVNDFQKGDIAEGYSVSREKKESFPLTVTSAQKNPTAFYLCASSIEAAGDTQYFGPGTRLTVL.

This clone showed up just a few times. The observed sequence ends 3 residues before the CDR3 terminus, with the missing tail filled in from the germline J gene. V usage is TRBV19 and J usage is TRBJ2-7, with a tentative D call TRBD1 (6 bases). CDR3 size: 14 residues. Trimming shortened V by 2 bases and J by 5 bases, and 13 bases separated the two germline ends. Germline values: CDR1 LNHDA, CDR2 SQIVND (reference sequence). CDR3 DNA, as far as it was read: TGTGCCAGTAGTATAAGCAGGGGTGGCCACGAG. Protein: CASSISRGGHE. The CDR3, in full, reads CASSISRGGHEQYF.

Of note for this clone: Sequencing ends 3 residues short of the CDR3 end; the germline J gene provides the rest. The J gene is TRBJ1-2, the V gene TRBV5-1; D might be TRBD1 (6 bases). CDR1 is SGHRS and CDR2 is YFSETQ in the germline V gene. V was cut by 4 bases and J by 6 bases, with 13 bases left in between. There are 13 residues in the CDR3. CDR3 DNA (partial): TGCGCCAGCAGCCCGCGGACAGCCGATGGC. Protein: CASSPRTADG. The entire CDR3 reads CASSPRTADGYTF.

This clone was counted between two and nine times. The read finishes 3 residues shy of the CDR3 end, and the germline J gene is used to complete it. The chain couples TRBV19 to TRBJ2-5; D uncertain. Trimming removed 6 bases at V and 2 bases at J, with 16 bases between. CDR1 is LNHDA, CDR2 SQIVND, per germline (reference sequence). The CDR3 has 15 amino acids. CDR3 DNA (partial): TGTGCCAGTAGCCAAGGTATCTGGCAGCAAGAGACC. It yields the protein CASSQGIWQQET. In full, the CDR3 reads CASSQGIWQQETQYF.

This clone has just a few counts. The read is 3 residues too short to cover the CDR3 end, so that end is filled in from the germline J gene. V usage is TRBV7-9 and J usage is TRBJ2-2, with D uncertain. Germline-derived CDR1 and CDR2 are SEHNR and FQNEAQ (reference sequence). V lost 0 bases and J 7 bases, leaving 6 bases between the germline ends. The CDR3 has 13 residues. The DNA read from the CDR3 is TGTGCCAGCAGCTTAGCAGCACTCGGGGAG. Residues: CASSLAALGE. The whole CDR3 sequence reads CASSLAALGELFF.

This clone was picked up a small number of times. The CDR3 goes on 3 residues after the read ends, and that part is filled in from the germline J gene. J is TRBJ2-2 and V is TRBV23-1; D unclear. TRBV23-1 is treated as an ORF (open reading frame) with a function not yet certain. The CDR3 contains 14 residues. Trimming left V 2 bases short and J 1 base short, with 5 bases between. CDR3 protein: CASSQGRNTGELFF. The CDR3 bases that were read are TGCGCCAGCAGTCAAGGCAGGAACACCGGGGAG.

This clone was detected a few times. The sequenced fragment ends 3 residues before the CDR3 boundary, so the rest is inferred from the germline J gene. The J gene is TRBJ1-2, the V gene TRBV30; 7 bases line up with TRBD1. Germline V gene lookup returns CDR1 GTSNPN and CDR2 SVGIG (reference sequence). J gave up 3 bases and V 3 bases, and 13 bases lay outside the gene matches. The CDR3 covers 16 residues. The CDR3 region is CAWSRDRADGDYGYTF. Incomplete CDR3 DNA: TGTGCCTGGAGCCGTGACAGGGCGGATGGAGACTATGGC. Complete variable domain (other parts from reference TRBV30 and TRBJ1-2): SQTIHQWPATLVQPVGSPLSLECTVEGTSNPNLYWYRQAAGRGLQLLFYSVGIGQISSEVPQNLSASRPQDRQFILSSKKLLLSDSGFYLCAWSRDRADGDYGYTFGSGTRLTVV.

This clone showed up many times. From the germline J gene comes the end of the CDR3, since the read stops 3 residues before it. V and J are TRBV5-1 and TRBJ1-4; D remains unclear. Germline V CDR1 and CDR2: SGHRS, YFSETQ. This CDR3 is built from 14 residues. The germline V and J ends were trimmed by 0 bases and 5 bases, with 8 bases remaining between them. The covered CDR3 bases are TGCGCCAGCAGCTTGGAGACACCGAATGAAAAA. Residues: CASSLETPNEK. The full CDR3 protein is CASSLETPNEKLFF.

Notes on this clone: The read ends 3 residues before the CDR3 terminus; that terminus is restored from the germline J gene. The rearrangement uses TRBV30 and TRBJ1-2; D not certain. This CDR3 is 12 amino acids long. Trimming stripped 3 bases from V and 6 bases from J, with 11 bases between. The germline V gene encodes CDR1 GTSNPN and CDR2 SVGIG (reference sequence). The CDR3 sequence is CAWSTTFNGYTF. CDR3 DNA, as far as it was read: TGTGCCTGGAGCACGACATTTAATGGC. Using reference TRBV30 and TRBJ1-2 for the parts outside the CDR3, the full variable domain is SQTIHQWPATLVQPVGSPLSLECTVEGTSNPNLYWYRQAAGRGLQLLFYSVGIGQISSEVPQNLSASRPQDRQFILSSKKLLLSDSGFYLCAWSTTFNGYTFGSGTRLTVV.

This clone was seen many times. The read halts 3 residues ahead of the CDR3 end, with the missing end drawn from the germline J gene. The chain links TRBV6-8 to TRBJ2-5; no definite D call. Germline CDR1 and CDR2: MNHGY and SAAAGT. The V end lost 0 bases, the J end lost 2 bases, and 10 bases lay between the germline ends. The CDR3 length is 15 residues. This CDR3 is CASSYSAENQETQYF. CDR3 DNA (partial): TGTGCCAGCAGTTACTCGGCAGAAAATCAAGAGACC.